This T cell receptor (beta chain) was recovered during a study of a mutant IDH1 vaccine in newly diagnosed glioma. Overall study: Prior therapy was radiotherapy, temozolomide, or both; most received both.

Regarding time point: baseline, week 1 (first vaccination visit). Treatment in this sample: pre-vaccination baseline after standard-of-care therapy. The study's findings and limits: There seemed to be no relation between pseudoprogression and changes in top peripheral T cell clonotypes.

Produced via immunoSEQ multiplex PCR; TCRdb's table is partial and in-frame only. The table has just under 95,000 clones, roughly four fifths seen once; the top ten hold under 8%. In the case of this clone: Its antigen is unidentified.

Sequencing was performed on PBMCs, taken from a glioma patient treated with radiotherapy, temozolomide or both. The clonotype was recovered from a woman between 45 and 60 years old with glioma.

The CDR3 protein is CASSQTGNTEAFF. The CDR3, as DNA: TGTGCCAGCAGCCAAACAGGGAACACTGAAGCTTTCTTT. J is TRBJ1-1 and V is TRBV7-2; D possibly corresponds to TRBD1 (5 bases). The germline CDR1 and CDR2 sequences are SGHTA and FQGNSA. The CDR3 has 13 residues. Deletions cut 5 bases from V and 1 base from J, with 8 bases between.